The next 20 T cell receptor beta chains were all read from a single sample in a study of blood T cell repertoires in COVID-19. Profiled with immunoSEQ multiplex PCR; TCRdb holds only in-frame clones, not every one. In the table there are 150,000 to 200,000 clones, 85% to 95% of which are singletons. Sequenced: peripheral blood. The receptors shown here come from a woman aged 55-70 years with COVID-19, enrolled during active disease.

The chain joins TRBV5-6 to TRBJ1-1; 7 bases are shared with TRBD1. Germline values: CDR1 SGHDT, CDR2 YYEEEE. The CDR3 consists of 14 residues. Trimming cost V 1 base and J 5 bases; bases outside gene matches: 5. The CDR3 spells CASSLRGGATEAFF. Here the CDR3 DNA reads TGTGCCAGCAGCTTGCGAGGGGGCGCGACTGAAGCTTTCTTT.

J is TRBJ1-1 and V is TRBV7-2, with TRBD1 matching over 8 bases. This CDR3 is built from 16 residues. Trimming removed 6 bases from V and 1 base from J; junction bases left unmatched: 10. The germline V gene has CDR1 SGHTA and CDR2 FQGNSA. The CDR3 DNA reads TGTGCCAGCAGTCAAGGACAGGGCGGGAGGAACACTGAAGCTTTCTTT. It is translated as CASSQGQGGRNTEAFF.

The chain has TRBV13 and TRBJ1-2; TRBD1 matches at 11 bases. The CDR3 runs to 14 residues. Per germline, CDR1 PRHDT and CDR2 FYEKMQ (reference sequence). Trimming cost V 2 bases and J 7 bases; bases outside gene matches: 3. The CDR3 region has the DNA TGTGCCAGCAGCTTAATCGGGACAGGGGGTGGCTACACCTTC. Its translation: CASSLIGTGGGYTF.

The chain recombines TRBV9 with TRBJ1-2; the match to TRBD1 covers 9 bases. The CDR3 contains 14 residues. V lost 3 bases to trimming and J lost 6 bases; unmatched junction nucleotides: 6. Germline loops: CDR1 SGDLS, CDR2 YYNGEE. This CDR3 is CASSGTGVGDGYTF. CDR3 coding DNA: TGTGCCAGCAGCGGGACAGGGGTAGGGGATGGCTACACCTTC.

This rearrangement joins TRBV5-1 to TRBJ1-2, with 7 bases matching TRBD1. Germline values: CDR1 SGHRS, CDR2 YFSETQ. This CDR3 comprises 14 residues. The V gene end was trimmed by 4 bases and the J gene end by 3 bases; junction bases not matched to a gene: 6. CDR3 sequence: CASSRITGDYGYTF. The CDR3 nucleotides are TGCGCCAGCAGCCGCATAACAGGGGACTATGGCTACACCTTC. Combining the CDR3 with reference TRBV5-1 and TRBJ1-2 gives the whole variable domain KAGVTQTPRYLIKTRGQQVTLSCSPISGHRSVSWYQQTPGQGLQFLFEYFSETQRNKGNFPGRFSGRQFSNSRSEMNVSTLELGDSALYLCASSRITGDYGYTFGSGTRLTVV.

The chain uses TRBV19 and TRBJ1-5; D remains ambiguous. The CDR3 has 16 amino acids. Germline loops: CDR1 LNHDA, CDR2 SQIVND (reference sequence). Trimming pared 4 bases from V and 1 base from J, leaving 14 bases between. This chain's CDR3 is CASSTTIGWSNQPQHF. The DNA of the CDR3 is TGTGCCAGTAGTACCACGATCGGGTGGAGCAATCAGCCCCAGCATTTT.

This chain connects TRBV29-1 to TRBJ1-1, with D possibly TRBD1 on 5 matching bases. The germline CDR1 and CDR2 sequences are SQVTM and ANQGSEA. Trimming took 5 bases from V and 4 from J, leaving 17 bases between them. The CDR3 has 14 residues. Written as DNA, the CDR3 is TGCAGCGTTCCAGGGCGAAGGAGGGGCACTGAAGCTTTCTTT. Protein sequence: CSVPGRRRGTEAFF.

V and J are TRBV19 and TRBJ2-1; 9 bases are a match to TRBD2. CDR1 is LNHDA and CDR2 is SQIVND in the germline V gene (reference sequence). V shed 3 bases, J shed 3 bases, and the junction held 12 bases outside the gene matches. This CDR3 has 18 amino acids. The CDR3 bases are TGTGCCAGTAGTATGGGAGGGCTAGCGGGGAGACTCTACAATGAGCAGTTCTTC. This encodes CASSMGGLAGRLYNEQFF.

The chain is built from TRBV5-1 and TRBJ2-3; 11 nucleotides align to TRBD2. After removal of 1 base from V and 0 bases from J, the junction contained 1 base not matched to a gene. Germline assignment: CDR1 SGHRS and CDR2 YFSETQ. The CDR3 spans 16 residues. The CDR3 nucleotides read TGCGCCAGCAGCTTGTGGACTAGCGGGAGCACAGATACGCAGTATTTT. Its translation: CASSLWTSGSTDTQYF. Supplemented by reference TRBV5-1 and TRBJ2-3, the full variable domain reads KAGVTQTPRYLIKTRGQQVTLSCSPISGHRSVSWYQQTPGQGLQFLFEYFSETQRNKGNFPGRFSGRQFSNSRSEMNVSTLELGDSALYLCASSLWTSGSTDTQYFGPGTRLTVL.

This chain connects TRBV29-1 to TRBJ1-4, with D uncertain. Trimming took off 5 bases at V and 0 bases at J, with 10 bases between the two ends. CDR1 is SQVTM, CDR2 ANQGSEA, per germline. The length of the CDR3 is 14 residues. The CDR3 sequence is CSVLADTTNEKLFF. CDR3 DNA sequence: TGCAGCGTTCTGGCAGACACAACTAATGAAAAACTGTTTTTT.

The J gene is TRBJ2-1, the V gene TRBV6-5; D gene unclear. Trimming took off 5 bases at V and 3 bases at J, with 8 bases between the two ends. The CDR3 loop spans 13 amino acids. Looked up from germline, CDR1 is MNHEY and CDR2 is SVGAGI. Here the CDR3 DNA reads TGTGCCAGCAGTCGGTCGGGCTACAATGAGCAGTTCTTC. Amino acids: CASSRSGYNEQFF.

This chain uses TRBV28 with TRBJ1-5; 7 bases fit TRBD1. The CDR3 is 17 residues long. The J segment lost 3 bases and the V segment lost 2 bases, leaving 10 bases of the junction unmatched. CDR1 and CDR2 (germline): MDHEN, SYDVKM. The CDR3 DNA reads TGTGCCAGCAGTTTAATTCGACGGACAGGCAACAATCAGCCCCAGCATTTT. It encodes CASSLIRRTGNNQPQHF. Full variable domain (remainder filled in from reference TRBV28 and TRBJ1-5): DVKVTQSSRYLVKRTGEKVFLECVQDMDHENMFWYRQDPGLGLRLIYFSYDVKMKEKGDIPEGYSVSREKKERFSLILESASTNQTSMYLCASSLIRRTGNNQPQHFGDGTRLSIL.

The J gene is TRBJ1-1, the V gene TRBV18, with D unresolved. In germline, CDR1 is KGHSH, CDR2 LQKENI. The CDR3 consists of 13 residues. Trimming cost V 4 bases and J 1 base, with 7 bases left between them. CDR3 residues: CASSQARNTEAFF. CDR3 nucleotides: TGTGCCAGCTCACAAGCCCGGAACACTGAAGCTTTCTTT.

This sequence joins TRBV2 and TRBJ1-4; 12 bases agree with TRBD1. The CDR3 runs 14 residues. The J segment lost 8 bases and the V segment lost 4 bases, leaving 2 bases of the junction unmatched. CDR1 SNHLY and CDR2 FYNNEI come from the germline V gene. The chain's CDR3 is CASSGGTGGEKLFF. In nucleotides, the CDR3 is TGTGCCAGCAGTGGGGGGACAGGGGGCGAAAAACTGTTTTTT.

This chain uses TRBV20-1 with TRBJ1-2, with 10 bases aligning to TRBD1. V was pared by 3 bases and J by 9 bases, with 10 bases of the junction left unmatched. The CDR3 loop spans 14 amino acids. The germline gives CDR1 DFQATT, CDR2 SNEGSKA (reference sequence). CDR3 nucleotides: TGCAGTGCTAGTAGCCCGGGACAGGGGAAAAGCTACACCTTC. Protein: CSASSPGQGKSYTF.

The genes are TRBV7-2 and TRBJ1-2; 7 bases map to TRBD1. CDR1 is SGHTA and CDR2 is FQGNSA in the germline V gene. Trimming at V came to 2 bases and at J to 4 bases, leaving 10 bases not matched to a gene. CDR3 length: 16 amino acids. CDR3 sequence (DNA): TGTGCCAGCAGCTTATTTCCAGGGGGGCAGATCTATGGCTACACCTTC. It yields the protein CASSLFPGGQIYGYTF.

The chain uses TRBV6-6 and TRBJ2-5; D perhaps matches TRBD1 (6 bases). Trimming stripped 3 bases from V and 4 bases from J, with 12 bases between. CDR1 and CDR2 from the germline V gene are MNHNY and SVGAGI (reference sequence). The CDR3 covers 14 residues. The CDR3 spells CASSYSGAGETQYF. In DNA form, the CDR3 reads TGTGCCAGCAGTTATTCAGGGGCCGGAGAGACCCAGTACTTC.

The CDR3 loop reads CASQGWLGYTF. CDR3 in DNA: TGTGCCAGCCAGGGGTGGCTTGGCTACACCTTC. The genes are TRBV3-1 (or the pseudogene TRBV3-2) and TRBJ1-2; D is perhaps TRBD1 (6 bases). The CDR3 sequence is 11 residues long. V dropped 8 bases and J dropped 7 bases, with 11 bases sitting between them. CDR1 LGHDT and CDR2 YNNKEL come from the germline V gene (reference sequence).

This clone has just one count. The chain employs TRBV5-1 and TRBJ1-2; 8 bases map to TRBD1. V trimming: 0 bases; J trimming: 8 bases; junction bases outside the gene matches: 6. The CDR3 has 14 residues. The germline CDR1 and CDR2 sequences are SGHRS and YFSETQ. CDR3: CASSLVQGAQGYTF. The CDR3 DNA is TGCGCCAGCAGCTTGGTCCAGGGGGCGCAAGGCTACACCTTC.

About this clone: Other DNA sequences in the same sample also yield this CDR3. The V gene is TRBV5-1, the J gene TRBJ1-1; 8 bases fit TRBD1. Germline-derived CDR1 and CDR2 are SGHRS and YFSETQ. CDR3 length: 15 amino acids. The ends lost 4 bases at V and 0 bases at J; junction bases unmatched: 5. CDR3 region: CASSPGQGMNTEAFF. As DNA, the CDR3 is TGCGCCAGCAGCCCAGGACAGGGCATGAACACTGAAGCTTTCTTT. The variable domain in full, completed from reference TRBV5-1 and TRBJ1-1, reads KAGVTQTPRYLIKTRGQQVTLSCSPISGHRSVSWYQQTPGQGLQFLFEYFSETQRNKGNFPGRFSGRQFSNSRSEMNVSTLELGDSALYLCASSPGQGMNTEAFFGQGTRLTVV.